Listed below are T cell receptor beta chains from one sample, sequenced in a study of blood T cell repertoires in COVID-19. Generated by immunoSEQ multiplex PCR, the TCRdb table keeps only in-frame clones and is missing some. The repertoire holds over 300,000 clones, with roughly 86% as singletons. The sample was peripheral blood. The receptors come from a woman aged 45-60 years with acute or convalescent COVID-19. Each CDR3 is given with its conserved first and last residue. D genes are given only for firm matches. The listing skips clone size in some rows; elsewhere it reads once, few, many or a size class.

j_call,clone_size,v_call,d_call,cdr3_length,cdr3_nt,cdr3_aa
TRBJ1-3,few,TRBV7-2,NA,15,TGTGCCAGCAGCTTAGCTCCGGGGACAGGAAACACCATATATTTT,CASSLAPGTGNTIYF
TRBJ2-7,NA,TRBV5-1,TRBD2,16,TGCGCCAGCAGCCGGATTGTAGCGGGAGGATCTGGGGAGCAGTACTTC,CASSRIVAGGSGEQYF
TRBJ2-4,NA,TRBV18,TRBD2,18,TGTGCCAGCTCACTTATCCATAGCGGGAGAGGGGCCAAAAACATTCAGTACTTC,CASSLIHSGRGAKNIQYF
TRBJ2-7,NA,TRBV6-2/TRBV6-3,TRBD2,16,TGTGCCAGCAGTTATATCCCTAGCGGGAGTTCCTACGAGCAGTACTTC,CASSYIPSGSSYEQYF
TRBJ2-7,NA,TRBV10-3,NA,12,TGTGCCATCAGCGGTAATAACTACGAGCAGTACTTC,CAISGNNYEQYF
TRBJ2-7,NA,TRBV18,TRBD2,14,TGTGCCAGCTCAGACGGCGGGAGCTCCTACGAGCAGTACTTC,CASSDGGSSYEQYF
TRBJ1-1,NA,TRBV29-1,NA,12,TGCAGCGTTCACAGCATGAACACTGAAGCTTTCTTT,CSVHSMNTEAFF
TRBJ1-5,few,TRBV19,NA,13,TGTGCCAGTAGAGGCGGGAGGGGTCAGCCCCAGCATTTT,CASRGGRGQPQHF
TRBJ1-5,NA,TRBV2,NA,14,TGTGCCAGCAGTGAAGGCGGTATCTTCATGCCCCAGCATTTT,CASSEGGIFMPQHF
TRBJ1-2,NA,TRBV19,NA,18,TGTGCCAGTAGTATAACCACACGGGAGTCCTTTTTTAACTATGGCTACACCTTC,CASSITTRESFFNYGYTF
TRBJ1-4,NA,TRBV18,NA,15,TGTGCCAGCTCACCAGCAGGGGCAACTAATGAAAAACTGTTTTTT,CASSPAGATNEKLFF
TRBJ2-1,once,TRBV9,NA,13,TGTGCCAGCAGCGTAGGGGCCAACAATGAGCAGTTCTTC,CASSVGANNEQFF
TRBJ1-5,NA,TRBV12-3/TRBV12-4,NA,13,TGTGCCAGCAGTAACAGGGGCAATCAGCCCCAGCATTTT,CASSNRGNQPQHF
TRBJ1-2,NA,TRBV4-3,TRBD1,13,TGCGCCAGCAGCCAAGACGGACAGGGTGGCTACACCTTC,CASSQDGQGGYTF
TRBJ1-1,NA,TRBV5-1,NA,14,TGCGCCAGCAGCTCCCAGACAGGATGGACTGAAGCTTTCTTT,CASSSQTGWTEAFF